The clone carrying this T cell receptor (beta chain) showed up just a few times. Trimming stripped 2 bases from V and 12 bases from J, with 14 bases between. CDR1 is SNHLY and CDR2 is FYNNEI in the germline V gene. The CDR3 length is 12 residues. PCR was performed using 60 Vbeta and 13 Jbeta primers. Clones were sequenced by immunoSEQ multiplex PCR, and TCRdb holds only the in-frame ones, with some missing. The data show roughly 96,000 clones, roughly 74% seen once. These data come from a study of cytomegalovirus exposure and HLA in healthy donors. Input material: PBMCs. The V gene is TRBV2, the J gene TRBJ2-7; a possible D gene is TRBD1 (5 bases). The clonotype originates from a woman in her 70s in good health and CMV-seropositive. The CDR3 spells CASSERAERGYF. CDR3 DNA sequence: TGTGCCAGCAGTGAAAGGGCCGAAAGGGGGTACTTC.